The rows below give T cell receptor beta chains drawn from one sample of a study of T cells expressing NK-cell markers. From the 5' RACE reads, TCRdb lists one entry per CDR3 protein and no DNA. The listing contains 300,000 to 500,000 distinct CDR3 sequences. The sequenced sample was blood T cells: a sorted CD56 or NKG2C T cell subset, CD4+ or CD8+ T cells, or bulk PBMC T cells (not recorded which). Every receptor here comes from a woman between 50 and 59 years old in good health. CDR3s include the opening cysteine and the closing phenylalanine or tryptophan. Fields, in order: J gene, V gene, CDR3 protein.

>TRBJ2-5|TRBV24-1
CATSEFGLGETQYF
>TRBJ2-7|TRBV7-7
CASSWHPGNKRCEQYF
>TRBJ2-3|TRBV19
CASSTHPGIRTDTQYF
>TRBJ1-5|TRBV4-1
CASSQEQVLVFSDSNQPQHF
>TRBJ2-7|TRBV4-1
CASSQDWTPSYEQYF
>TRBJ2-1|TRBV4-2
CASSQGGRGGNDEQFF
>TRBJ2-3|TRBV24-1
CATSAKGGFADTQYF
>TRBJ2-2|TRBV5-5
CASSLVTSGKNTGELFF
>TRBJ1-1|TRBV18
CASEDRTHPAGAFF
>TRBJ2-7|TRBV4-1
CASSQGTLSSYEQYF
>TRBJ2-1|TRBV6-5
CASSPWGSYNEQFF
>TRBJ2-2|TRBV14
CASSPSGRGNTGELFF
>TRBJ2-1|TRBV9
CASSVVGARYNEQFF
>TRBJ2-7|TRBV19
CASSNQGGYEQYF
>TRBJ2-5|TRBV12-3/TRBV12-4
CASSNRGIPQETQYF
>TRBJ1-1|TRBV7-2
CASRQAEGYAEAFF
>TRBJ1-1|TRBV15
CATSRSGTGGFEAFF
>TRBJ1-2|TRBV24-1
CATSASGYYGYTF
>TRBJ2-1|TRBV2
CASSDSGVLYNEQFF
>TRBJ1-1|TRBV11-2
CASSLEVGTEAFF
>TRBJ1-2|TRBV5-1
CASNPEGGSYTF
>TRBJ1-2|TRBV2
CASTGTGAYGYTF